This T cell receptor beta chain was found in a study of T cells in Graves' hyperthyroidism and ophthalmopathy. The source material, RNA transcripts, was used to amplify TCR beta CDR3 regions. Using the HTBI primer set, a first-round RT-PCR was run on the TCR CDR3. MiXCR, applied by TCRdb to the multiplex PCR reads, yields one record per CDR3 protein. Here the sample spans around 380,000 distinct CDR3 sequences, roughly 13% being singletons. This TCR was sampled from a man aged 30-40 years with Graves' hyperthyroidism that later progressed to Graves' ophthalmopathy. Sequenced: blood.

DNA for the CDR3: TGTGCCAGCAGCTTTGGACTAGCTCATACGCAGTATTTT. Its protein is CASSFGLAHTQYF. The V and J genes are TRBV7-2 and TRBJ2-3, with TRBD2 identical over 8 bases. V lost 3 bases, J lost 7 bases, and 3 bases stayed unmatched. This CDR3 has 13 amino acids. Per germline, CDR1 SGHTA and CDR2 FQGNSA.